This TCR beta chain was captured in a study of blood T cell repertoires in COVID-19. Study information: T cells, B-cell-depleted T cells, or PBMCs supplied cDNA or gDNA.

This clone was picked up one time. As originally analysed: Reference gene primer amplification gave nucleated cell count estimates. Data came from immunoSEQ multiplex PCR; TCRdb stores just in-frame clones and leaves some out. That table gives V, J and clone size, and the DNA gave D and trimming. The data hold a few hundred thousand clones, with less than 85% observed a single time. Trimming removed 3 bases from V and 4 bases from J, with 13 bases in between. Germline V gene data show CDR1 as SGHNT and CDR2 as YYREEE (reference sequence). This CDR3 is 14 amino acids long. Sequences were obtained from peripheral blood. The receptor was isolated from a man between 60 and 75 years old who had recovered from COVID-19. This sequence joins TRBV5-4 and TRBJ1-1, with D uncertain. The CDR3, as DNA: TGTGCCAGCAGCTCGGGGAGTTACGCCACTGAAGCTTTCTTT. Its protein product is CASSSGSYATEAFF.